The 20 T cell receptor beta chains listed next were all sequenced from one sample in a study of cytomegalovirus exposure and HLA in healthy donors. PCR amplification relied on 60 Vbeta primers (plus 13 Jbeta primers). Method: immunoSEQ multiplex PCR; TCRdb's copy keeps in-frame clones and lacks some. Here the sample table reports 150,000 or so clones. Sequencing was done on a sample of PBMCs. The receptors shown here come from a woman between 18 and 30 years old in good health and CMV-seronegative.

V usage is TRBV18 and J usage is TRBJ2-7; the D is unclear. There are 13 residues in the CDR3. CDR1 is KGHSH and CDR2 is LQKENI in the germline V gene. The ends were cut back, 2 bases at V and 1 base at J, with 6 bases in the middle. In DNA form, the CDR3 reads TGTGCCAGCTCACCAGACTCGTCCTACGAGCAGTACGTC. It codes for CASSPDSSYEQYV.

The rearrangement joins TRBV19 to TRBJ2-3, with 14 bases identical to TRBD2. The CDR3 runs to 16 residues. Germline V gives CDR1 LNHDA, CDR2 SQIVND (reference sequence). V shed 3 bases, J shed 6 bases, and the junction held 5 bases outside the gene matches. The CDR3 is CASSMGGTSGSDTQYF. CDR3 bases: TGTGCCAGTAGTATGGGGGGGACTAGCGGGAGTGATACGCAGTATTTT.

This chain joins TRBV6-1 and TRBJ2-3; 9 bases match TRBD2. The junction had 9 bases not matched to a gene; V was cut back by 7 bases and J by 4 bases. Per germline, CDR1 MNHNS and CDR2 SASEGT. This CDR3 spans 15 amino acids. CDR3 nucleotide sequence: TGTGCCAGCATCCAACCTAGCGGGACCCCAGATACGCAGTATTTT. Amino acid sequence: CASIQPSGTPDTQYF.

The genes are TRBV11-3 and TRBJ2-3, with a weak D call TRBD2 (6 bases). V was clipped by 2 bases and J by 2 bases, with 11 bases between them. This CDR3 is 15 amino acids long. Germline CDR1 reads SGHNT; CDR2 reads YENEEA. Written as DNA, the CDR3 is TGTGCCAGCAGCTTACGGGGGATACTCACAGATACGCAGTATTTT. Encoded protein: CASSLRGILTDTQYF.

The chain joins TRBV6-5 to TRBJ2-2; no reliable D call. There are 12 residues in the CDR3. The germline V and J ends were trimmed by 5 bases and 3 bases, with 4 bases remaining between them. From germline, CDR1 is MNHEY and CDR2 SVGAGI. The CDR3 nucleotides are TGTGCCAGCAGTCCTTACACCGGGGAGCTGTTTTTT. Its translation is CASSPYTGELFF.

V usage is TRBV4-2 and J usage is TRBJ2-7; D possibly corresponds to TRBD1 (5 bases). CDR3 length: 14 amino acids. CDR1 is LGHNA and CDR2 is YNFKEQ in the germline V gene. The V and J ends lost 0 bases and 2 bases respectively, with 8 bases between them. DNA of the CDR3: TGTGCCAGCAGCCAAGATGCAGGGACCTACGAGCAGTACTTC. This sequence encodes CASSQDAGTYEQYF.

V is TRBV11-3 and J is TRBJ1-1; D gene unclear. There are 14 residues in the CDR3. Trimming removed 5 bases from V and 4 bases from J, with 14 bases in between. Germline V gives CDR1 SGHNT, CDR2 YENEEA. In nucleotides, the CDR3 is TGTGCCAGCAGCCCCCACATCTCGGGCACTGAAGCTTTCTTT. The encoded protein is CASSPHISGTEAFF.

On this clone: This CDR3 is also generated by other DNA sequences in the sample. This chain links TRBV5-1 with TRBJ2-3, with 8 bases identical to TRBD2. The V gene's germline CDR1 is SGHRS and CDR2 YFSETQ. This CDR3 comprises 15 residues. The ends lost 1 base at V and 3 bases at J; junction bases unmatched: 4. DNA for the CDR3: TGCGCCAGCAGCTTGAGCGGGAGTTCGACAGATACGCAGTATTTT. Protein sequence: CASSLSGSSTDTQYF.

This chain links TRBV29-1 with TRBJ2-1; a possible D gene is TRBD1 (7 bases). V was pared by 2 bases and J by 3 bases, with 17 bases between. In germline, CDR1 is SQVTM, CDR2 ANQGSEA. CDR3 length: 16 amino acids. CDR3 sequence reads: CSVEFPRDSYYNEQFF. CDR3 in DNA: TGCAGCGTTGAATTCCCGCGGGACAGTTACTACAATGAGCAGTTCTTC.

The V and J genes are TRBV7-8 and TRBJ2-3, with 7 bases that match TRBD2. V was clipped by 1 base and J by 1 base; unmatched bases: 2. Germline V gene data show CDR1 as SGHVS and CDR2 as FQNEAQ. This CDR3 region has 15 residues. CDR3 amino acids: CASSLGAGGTDTQYF. Written as DNA, the CDR3 is TGTGCCAGCAGCTTAGGGGCGGGAGGCACAGATACGCAGTATTTT.

The chain recombines TRBV15 with TRBJ1-2, with TRBD1 identical over 8 bases. The V and J ends lost 5 bases and 8 bases, in that order; junction bases with no gene match: 10. This CDR3 is 14 amino acids long. In germline, CDR1 is LNHNV, CDR2 YYDKDF (reference sequence). The CDR3 sequence is CATSARDRLSGYTF. CDR3 coding DNA: TGTGCCACCAGCGCCCGGGACAGGTTAAGCGGCTACACCTTC.

The CDR3 nucleotides read TGTGCCAGCAGTTTTAGGCTGTCACGGGAGAGCTCCTACGAGCAGTACGTC. Translated, it gives CASSFRLSRESSYEQYV. The rearrangement uses TRBV27 and TRBJ2-7; D possibly corresponds to TRBD2 (6 bases). The germline V gene encodes CDR1 MNHEY and CDR2 SMNVEV (reference sequence). Trimming removed 3 bases from V and 0 bases from J, with 18 bases in between. The CDR3 is made up of 17 amino acids.

V usage is TRBV5-1 and J usage is TRBJ1-1, with TRBD1 identical over 7 bases. Germline V CDR1 and CDR2: SGHRS, YFSETQ. V gave up 6 bases and J gave up 8 bases; unmatched junction bases: 10. There are 13 residues in the CDR3. CDR3 bases: TGCGCCAGCACTAGGGAATCAGGGGGGGAAGCTTTCTTT. It specifies CASTRESGGEAFF.

The rearrangement joins TRBV2 to TRBJ1-5; 9 bases line up with TRBD1. The ends lost 6 bases at V and 5 bases at J; junction bases unmatched: 5. The V gene's germline CDR1 is SNHLY and CDR2 FYNNEI. This CDR3 region has 14 residues. The CDR3 sequence: CASRGTGRHQPQHF. CDR3 nucleotide sequence: TGTGCCAGCAGGGGGACAGGGCGGCATCAGCCCCAGCATTTT.

This chain links TRBV7-9 with TRBJ1-5, with D uncertain. Between the trimmed V and J ends, which lost 2 bases and 7 bases, there was a span of 9 bases. The CDR3 loop spans 13 amino acids. Germline values: CDR1 SEHNR, CDR2 FQNEAQ (reference sequence). CDR3 loop: CASSLFPGQPQHF. The CDR3 nucleotides read TGTGCCAGCAGCTTATTCCCCGGGCAGCCCCAGCATTTT.

The rearrangement uses TRBV30 and TRBJ1-5; the D is unclear. The CDR3 runs 13 residues. V shed 2 bases and J shed 6 bases, with 11 bases lying between them. The germline gives CDR1 GTSNPN, CDR2 SVGIG (reference sequence). The CDR3 bases are TGTGCCTGGAGTAGAGGCGCGGGTCAGCCCCAGCATTTT. This encodes CAWSRGAGQPQHF.

The J gene is TRBJ2-5, the V gene TRBV6-1, with D perhaps TRBD1 (5 bases). CDR3 length: 15 residues. Trimming took 6 bases from V and 5 from J, leaving 19 bases between them. CDR1 is MNHNS, CDR2 SASEGT, per germline. This CDR3 reads CASRDTARAEETQYF. For the CDR3, the DNA is TGTGCCAGCAGGGACACAGCCCGGGCAGAGGAGACCCAGTACTTC.

The chain combines TRBV4-3 with TRBJ1-1; TRBD1 is a possible D gene (6 bases). The CDR3 is 14 residues long. V was cut by 4 bases and J by 1 base, with 10 bases left in between. Germline assignment: CDR1 LGHNA and CDR2 YSLEER. The CDR3 DNA follows: TGCGCCAGCAGCCGGGCACAGGGGAACACTGAAGCTTTCTTT. This translates into CASSRAQGNTEAFF.

The gene calls are TRBV7-3 and TRBJ2-1, with 7 bases identical to TRBD1. Losses at the gene ends were 2 bases for V and 4 bases for J; bases not matched to a gene: 5. Germline V gene lookup returns CDR1 SGHTA and CDR2 FQGTGA. This CDR3 comprises 15 residues. The CDR3 DNA sequence: TGTGCCAGCAGCTTATCCGGGACAGCTTACAATGAGCAGTTCTTC. It is translated as CASSLSGTAYNEQFF.

The chain is built from TRBV4-1 and TRBJ2-5, with 8 bases aligning to TRBD2. From germline, CDR1 is MGHRA and CDR2 YSYEKL. The CDR3 totals 15 residues. Trimming at V came to 4 bases and at J to 5 bases, leaving 9 bases not matched to a gene. The CDR3 bases are TGCGCCAGCAGCCGGGGGGGACTAGGGTTGGAGACCCAGTACTTC. It is translated as CASSRGGLGLETQYF.